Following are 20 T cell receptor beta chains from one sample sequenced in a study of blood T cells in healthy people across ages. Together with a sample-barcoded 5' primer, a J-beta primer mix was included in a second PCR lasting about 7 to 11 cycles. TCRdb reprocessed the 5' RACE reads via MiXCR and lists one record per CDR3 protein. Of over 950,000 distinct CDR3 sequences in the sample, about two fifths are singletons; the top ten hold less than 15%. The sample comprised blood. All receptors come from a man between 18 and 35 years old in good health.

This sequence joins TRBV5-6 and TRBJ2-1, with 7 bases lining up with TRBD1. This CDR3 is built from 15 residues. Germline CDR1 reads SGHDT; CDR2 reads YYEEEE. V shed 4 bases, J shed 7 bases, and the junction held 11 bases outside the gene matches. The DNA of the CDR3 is TGTGCCAGCAGCCTTACAGACCGGGACAGTAATGAGCAGTTCTTC. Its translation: CASSLTDRDSNEQFF.

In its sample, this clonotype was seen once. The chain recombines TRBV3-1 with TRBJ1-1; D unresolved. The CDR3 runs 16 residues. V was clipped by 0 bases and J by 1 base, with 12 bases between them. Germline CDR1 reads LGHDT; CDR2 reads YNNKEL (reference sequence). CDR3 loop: CASSQDYRGSNTEAFF. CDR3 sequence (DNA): TGTGCCAGCAGCCAAGATTATCGGGGTTCGAACACTGAAGCTTTCTTT.

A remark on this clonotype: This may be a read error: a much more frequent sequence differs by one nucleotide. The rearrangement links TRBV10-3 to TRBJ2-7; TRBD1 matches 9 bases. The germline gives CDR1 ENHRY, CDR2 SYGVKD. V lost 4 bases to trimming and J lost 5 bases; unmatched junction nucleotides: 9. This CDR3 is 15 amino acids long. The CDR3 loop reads CAISGWDRVGDEQYF. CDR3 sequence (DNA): TGTGCCATCAGTGGATGGGACAGGGTCGGCGACGAGCAGTACTTC.

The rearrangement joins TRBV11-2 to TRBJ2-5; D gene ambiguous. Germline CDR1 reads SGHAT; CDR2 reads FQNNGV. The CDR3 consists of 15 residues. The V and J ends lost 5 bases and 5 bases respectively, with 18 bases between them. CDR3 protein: CASSTLGGHLETQYF. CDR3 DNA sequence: TGTGCCAGCAGCACCCTGGGCGGCCACTTGGAGACCCAGTACTTC.

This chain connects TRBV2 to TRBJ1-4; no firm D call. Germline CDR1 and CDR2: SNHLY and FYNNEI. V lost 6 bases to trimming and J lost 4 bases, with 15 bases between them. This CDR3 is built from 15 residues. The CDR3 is CASRLPFIGNEKLFF. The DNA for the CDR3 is TGTGCCAGCAGGCTCCCATTTATTGGTAATGAAAAACTGTTTTTT.

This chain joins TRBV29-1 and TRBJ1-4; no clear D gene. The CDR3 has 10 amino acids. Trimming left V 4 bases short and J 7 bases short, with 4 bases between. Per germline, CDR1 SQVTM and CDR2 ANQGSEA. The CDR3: CSVAAEKLFF. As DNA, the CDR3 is TGCAGCGTTGCTGCTGAAAAACTGTTTTTT.

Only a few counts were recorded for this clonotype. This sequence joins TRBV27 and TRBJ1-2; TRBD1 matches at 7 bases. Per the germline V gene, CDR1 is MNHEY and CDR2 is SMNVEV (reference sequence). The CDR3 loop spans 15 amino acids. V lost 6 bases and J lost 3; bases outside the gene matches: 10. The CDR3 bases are TGTGCCAGCAGGACCAAGGGGGCAGGTGACTATGGCTACACCTTC. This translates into CASRTKGAGDYGYTF.

This CDR3 reads CASSTHVQGTGNTIYF. For the CDR3, the DNA is TGTGCCAGCAGCACTCATGTCCAGGGAACTGGAAACACCATATATTTT. The rearrangement uses TRBV9 and TRBJ1-3; TRBD1 might be the D (5 bases). V was shortened by 4 bases and J by 2 bases, with 16 bases between the two germline ends. The CDR3 is 16 amino acids. Germline assignment: CDR1 SGDLS and CDR2 YYNGEE. The full variable domain, in which reference TRBV9 and TRBJ1-3 provide the parts outside the CDR3, is DSGVTQTPKHLITATGQRVTLRCSPRSGDLSVYWYQQSLDQGLQFLIQYYNGEERAKGNILERFSAQQFPDLHSELNLSSLELGDSALYFCASSTHVQGTGNTIYFGEGSWLTVV.

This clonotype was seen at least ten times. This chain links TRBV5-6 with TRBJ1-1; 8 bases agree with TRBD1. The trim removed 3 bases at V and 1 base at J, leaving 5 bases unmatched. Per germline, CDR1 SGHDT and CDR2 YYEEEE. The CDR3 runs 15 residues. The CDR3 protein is CASSSMDRENTEAFF. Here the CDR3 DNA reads TGTGCCAGCAGCTCTATGGACAGGGAGAACACTGAAGCTTTCTTT.

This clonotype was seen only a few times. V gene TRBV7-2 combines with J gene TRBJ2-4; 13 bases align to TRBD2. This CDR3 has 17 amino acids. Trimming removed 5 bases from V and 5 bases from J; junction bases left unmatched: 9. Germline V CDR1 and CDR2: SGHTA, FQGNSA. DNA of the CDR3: TGTGCCAGCAGCCTAGTTCGACTAGCGGGGGGAGAAAACATTCAGTACTTC. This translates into CASSLVRLAGGENIQYF.

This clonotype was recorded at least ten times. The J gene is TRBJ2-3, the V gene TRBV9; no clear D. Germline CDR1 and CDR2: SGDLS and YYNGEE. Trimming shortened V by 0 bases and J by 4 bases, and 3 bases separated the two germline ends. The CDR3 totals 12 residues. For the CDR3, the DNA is TGTGCCAGCAGCGTAGAGGCAGATACGCAGTATTTT. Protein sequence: CASSVEADTQYF.

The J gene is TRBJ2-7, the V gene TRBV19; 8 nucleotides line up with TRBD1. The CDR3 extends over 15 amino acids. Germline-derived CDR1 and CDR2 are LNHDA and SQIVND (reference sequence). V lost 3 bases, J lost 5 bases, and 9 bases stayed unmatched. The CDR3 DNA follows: TGTGCCAGTAGTATCGGACAGGGTAGTAGGAACGAGCAGTACTTC. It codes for CASSIGQGSRNEQYF.

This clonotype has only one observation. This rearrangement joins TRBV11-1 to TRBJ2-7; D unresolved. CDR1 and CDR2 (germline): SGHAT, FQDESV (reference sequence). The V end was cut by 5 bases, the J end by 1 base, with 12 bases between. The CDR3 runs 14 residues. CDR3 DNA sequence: TGTGCCAGCAGCCCAACCTATGGGTCCTACGAGCAGTACTTC. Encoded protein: CASSPTYGSYEQYF.

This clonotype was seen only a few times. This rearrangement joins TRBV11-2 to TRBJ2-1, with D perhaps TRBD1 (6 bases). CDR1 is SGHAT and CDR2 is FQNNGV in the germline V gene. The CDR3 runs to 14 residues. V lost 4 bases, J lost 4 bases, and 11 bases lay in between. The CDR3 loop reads CASSSIQGYNEQFF. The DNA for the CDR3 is TGTGCCAGCAGCTCCATACAGGGATACAATGAGCAGTTCTTC.

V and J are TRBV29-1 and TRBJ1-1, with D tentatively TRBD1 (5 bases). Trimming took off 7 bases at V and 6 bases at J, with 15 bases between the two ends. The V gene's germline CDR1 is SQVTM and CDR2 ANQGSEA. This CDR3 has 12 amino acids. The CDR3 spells CSAPLSTAEAFF. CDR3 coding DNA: TGCAGCGCTCCGCTTTCGACAGCTGAAGCTTTCTTT.

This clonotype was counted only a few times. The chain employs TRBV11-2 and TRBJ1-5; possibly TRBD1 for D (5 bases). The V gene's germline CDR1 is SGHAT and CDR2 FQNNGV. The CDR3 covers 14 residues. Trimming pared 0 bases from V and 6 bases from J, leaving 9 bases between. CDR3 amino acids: CASSLDRETQPQHF. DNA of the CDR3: TGTGCCAGCAGCTTAGACAGGGAAACTCAGCCCCAGCATTTT.

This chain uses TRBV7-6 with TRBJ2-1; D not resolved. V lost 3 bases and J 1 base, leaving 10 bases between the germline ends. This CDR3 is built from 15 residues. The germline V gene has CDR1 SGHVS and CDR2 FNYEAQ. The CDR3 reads CASSFAVLSYNEQFF. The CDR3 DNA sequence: TGTGCCAGCAGCTTCGCAGTACTTTCCTACAATGAGCAGTTCTTC.

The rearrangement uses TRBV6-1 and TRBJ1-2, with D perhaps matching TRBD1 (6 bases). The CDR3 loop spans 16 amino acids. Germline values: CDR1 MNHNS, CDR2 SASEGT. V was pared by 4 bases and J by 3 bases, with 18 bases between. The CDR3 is CASSGWGAAGHYGYTF. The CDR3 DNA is TGTGCCAGCAGTGGCTGGGGGGCCGCTGGACACTATGGCTACACCTTC.

The CDR3 DNA reads as TGCGCCAGCAGCCAAGTAGGTCTCGACACCGGGGAGCTGTTTTTT. Amino acid sequence: CASSQVGLDTGELFF. The genes are TRBV4-3 and TRBJ2-2; D is uncertain. This CDR3 has 15 residues. CDR1 is LGHNA and CDR2 is YSLEER in the germline V gene. Trimming stripped 1 base from V and 3 bases from J, with 9 bases between.

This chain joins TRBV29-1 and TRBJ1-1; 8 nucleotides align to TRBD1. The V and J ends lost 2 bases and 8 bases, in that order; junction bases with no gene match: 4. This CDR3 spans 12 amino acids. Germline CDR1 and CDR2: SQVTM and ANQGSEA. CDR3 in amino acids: CSVERWDREAFF. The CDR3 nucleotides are TGCAGCGTTGAAAGGTGGGACAGGGAAGCTTTCTTT.